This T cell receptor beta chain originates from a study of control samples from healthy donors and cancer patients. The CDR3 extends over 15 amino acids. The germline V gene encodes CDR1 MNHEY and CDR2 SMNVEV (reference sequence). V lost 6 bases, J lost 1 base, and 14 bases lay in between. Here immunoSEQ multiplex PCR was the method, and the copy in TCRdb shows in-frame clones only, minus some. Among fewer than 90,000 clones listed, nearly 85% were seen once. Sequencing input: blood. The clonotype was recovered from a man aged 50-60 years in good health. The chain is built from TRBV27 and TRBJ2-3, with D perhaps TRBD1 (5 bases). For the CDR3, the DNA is TGTGCCAGCAGCCTAGGGGTCCTGGGCACAGATACGCAGTATTTT. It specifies CASSLGVLGTDTQYF.